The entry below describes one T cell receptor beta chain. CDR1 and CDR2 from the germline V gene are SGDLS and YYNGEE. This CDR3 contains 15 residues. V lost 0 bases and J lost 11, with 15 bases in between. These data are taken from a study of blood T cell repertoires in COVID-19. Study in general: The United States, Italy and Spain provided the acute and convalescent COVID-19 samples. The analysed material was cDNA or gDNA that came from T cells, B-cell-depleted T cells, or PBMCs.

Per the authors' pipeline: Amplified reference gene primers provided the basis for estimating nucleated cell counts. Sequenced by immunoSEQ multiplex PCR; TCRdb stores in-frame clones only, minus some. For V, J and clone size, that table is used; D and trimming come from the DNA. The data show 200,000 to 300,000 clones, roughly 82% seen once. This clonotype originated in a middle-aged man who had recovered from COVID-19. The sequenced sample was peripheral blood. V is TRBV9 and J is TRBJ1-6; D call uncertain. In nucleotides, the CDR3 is TGTGCCAGCAGCGTAGACGTCGGTACTGGGCCACCCCTCCACTTT. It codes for CASSVDVGTGPPLHF. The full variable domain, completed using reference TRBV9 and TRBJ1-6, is DSGVTQTPKHLITATGQRVTLRCSPRSGDLSVYWYQQSLDQGLQFLIQYYNGEERAKGNILERFSAQQFPDLHSELNLSSLELGDSALYFCASSVDVGTGPPLHFGNGTRLTVT.